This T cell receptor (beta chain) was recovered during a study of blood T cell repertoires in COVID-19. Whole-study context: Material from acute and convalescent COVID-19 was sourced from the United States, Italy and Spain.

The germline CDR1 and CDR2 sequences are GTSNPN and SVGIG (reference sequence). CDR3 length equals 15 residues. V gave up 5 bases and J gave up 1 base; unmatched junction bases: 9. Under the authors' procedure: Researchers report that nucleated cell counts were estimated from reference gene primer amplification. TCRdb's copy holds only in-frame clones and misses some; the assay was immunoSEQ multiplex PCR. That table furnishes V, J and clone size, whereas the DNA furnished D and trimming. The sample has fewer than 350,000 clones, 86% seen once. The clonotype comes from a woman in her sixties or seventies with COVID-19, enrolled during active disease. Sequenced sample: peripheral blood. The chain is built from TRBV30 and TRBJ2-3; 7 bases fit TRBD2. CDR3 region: CAWVGPSGGTDTQYF. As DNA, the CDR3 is TGTGCCTGGGTCGGACCCAGCGGGGGCACAGATACGCAGTATTTT.